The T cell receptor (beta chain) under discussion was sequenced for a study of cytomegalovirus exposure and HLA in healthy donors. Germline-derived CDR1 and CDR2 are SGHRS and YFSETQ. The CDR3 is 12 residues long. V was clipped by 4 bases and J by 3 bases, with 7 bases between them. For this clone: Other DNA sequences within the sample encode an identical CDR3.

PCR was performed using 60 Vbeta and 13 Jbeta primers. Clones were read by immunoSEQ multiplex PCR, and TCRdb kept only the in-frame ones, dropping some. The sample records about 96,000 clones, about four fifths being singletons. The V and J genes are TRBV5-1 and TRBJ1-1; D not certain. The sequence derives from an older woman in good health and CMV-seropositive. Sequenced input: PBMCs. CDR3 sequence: CASSTGYTEAFF. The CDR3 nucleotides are TGCGCCAGCAGCACGGGGTACACTGAAGCTTTCTTT.